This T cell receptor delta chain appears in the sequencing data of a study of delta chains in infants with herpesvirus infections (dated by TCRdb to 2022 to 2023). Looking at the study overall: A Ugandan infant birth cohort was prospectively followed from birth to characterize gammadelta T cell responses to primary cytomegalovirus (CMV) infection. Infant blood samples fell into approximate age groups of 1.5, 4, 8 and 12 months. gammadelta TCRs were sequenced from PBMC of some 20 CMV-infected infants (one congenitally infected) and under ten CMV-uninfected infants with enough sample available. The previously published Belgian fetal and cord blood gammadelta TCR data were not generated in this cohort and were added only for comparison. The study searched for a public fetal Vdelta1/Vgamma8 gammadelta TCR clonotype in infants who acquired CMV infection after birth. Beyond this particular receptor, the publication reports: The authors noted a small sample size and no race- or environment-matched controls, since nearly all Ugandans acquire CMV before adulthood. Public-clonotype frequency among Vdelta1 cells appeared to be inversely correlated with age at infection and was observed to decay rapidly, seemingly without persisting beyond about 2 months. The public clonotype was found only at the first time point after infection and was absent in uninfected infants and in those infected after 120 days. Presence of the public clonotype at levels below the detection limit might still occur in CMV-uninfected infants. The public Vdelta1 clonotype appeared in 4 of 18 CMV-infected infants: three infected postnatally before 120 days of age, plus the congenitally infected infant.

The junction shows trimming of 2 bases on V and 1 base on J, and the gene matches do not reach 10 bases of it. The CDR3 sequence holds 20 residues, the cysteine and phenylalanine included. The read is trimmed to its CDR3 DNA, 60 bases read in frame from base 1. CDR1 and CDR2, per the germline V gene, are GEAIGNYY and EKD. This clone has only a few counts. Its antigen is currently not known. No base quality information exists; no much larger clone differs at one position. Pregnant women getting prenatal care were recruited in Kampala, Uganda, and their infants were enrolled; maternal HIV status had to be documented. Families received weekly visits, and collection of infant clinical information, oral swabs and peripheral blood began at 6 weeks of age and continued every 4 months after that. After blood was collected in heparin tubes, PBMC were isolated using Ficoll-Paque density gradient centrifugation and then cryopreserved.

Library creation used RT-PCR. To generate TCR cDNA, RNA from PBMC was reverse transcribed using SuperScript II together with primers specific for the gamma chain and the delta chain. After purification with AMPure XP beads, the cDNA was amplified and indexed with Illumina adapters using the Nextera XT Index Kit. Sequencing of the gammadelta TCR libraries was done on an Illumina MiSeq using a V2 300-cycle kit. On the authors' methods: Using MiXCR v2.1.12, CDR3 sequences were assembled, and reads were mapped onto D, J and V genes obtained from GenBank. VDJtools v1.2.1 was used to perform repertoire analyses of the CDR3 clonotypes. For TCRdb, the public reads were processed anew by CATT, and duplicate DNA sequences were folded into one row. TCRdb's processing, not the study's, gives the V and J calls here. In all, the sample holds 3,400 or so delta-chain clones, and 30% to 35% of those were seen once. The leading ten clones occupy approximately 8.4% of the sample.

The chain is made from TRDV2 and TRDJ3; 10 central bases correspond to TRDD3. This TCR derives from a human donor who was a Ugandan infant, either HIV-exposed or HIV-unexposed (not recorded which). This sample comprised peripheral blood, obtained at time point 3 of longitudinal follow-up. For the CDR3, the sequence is CACDKVLGDGISWDTRQMFF. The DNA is TGTGCCTGTGACAAAGTACTGGGGGATGGCATTTCCTGGGACACCCGACAGATGTTTTTC.